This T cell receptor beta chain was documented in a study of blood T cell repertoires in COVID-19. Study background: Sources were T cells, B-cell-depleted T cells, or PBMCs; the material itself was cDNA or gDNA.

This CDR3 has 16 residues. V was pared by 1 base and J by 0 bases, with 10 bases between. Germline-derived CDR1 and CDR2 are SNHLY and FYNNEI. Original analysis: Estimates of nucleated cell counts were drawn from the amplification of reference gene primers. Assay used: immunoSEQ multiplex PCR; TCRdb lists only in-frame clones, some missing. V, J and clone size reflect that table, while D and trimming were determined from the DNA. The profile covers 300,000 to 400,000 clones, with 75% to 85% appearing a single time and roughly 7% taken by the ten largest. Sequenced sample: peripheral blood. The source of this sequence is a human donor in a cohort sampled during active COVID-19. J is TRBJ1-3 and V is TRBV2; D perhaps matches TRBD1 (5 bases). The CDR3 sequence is CASSEEARASGNTIYF. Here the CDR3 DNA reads TGTGCCAGCAGTGAAGAGGCCAGGGCCTCTGGAAACACCATATATTTT.